A selection of T cell receptor beta chains follows, all from one sample in a study of radiation and T cells in renal cell carcinoma. This table comes from immunoSEQ multiplex PCR, and its TCRdb copy is limited to in-frame clones, with some not included. The sample records roughly 150,000 clones, about 88% being singletons. Here the sequenced sample was blood, taken from a patient whose treatment included radiotherapy and nephrectomy. The receptor set was obtained from an older woman with renal cell carcinoma. Each CDR3 is given with its conserved first and last residue.

V gene: TRBV19
J gene: TRBJ1-1
CDR3 protein: CASSIQGWGAFF

V gene: TRBV6-1
J gene: TRBJ2-7
CDR3 protein: CASSLQGGYEQYF

V gene: TRBV4-3
J gene: TRBJ1-4
CDR3 protein: CASSQPGTAEKLFF

V gene: TRBV2
J gene: TRBJ1-5
CDR3 protein: CASTQQGLSNQPQHF

V gene: TRBV30
J gene: TRBJ2-6
CDR3 protein: CAWSVLLSGANVLTF

V gene: TRBV7-2
J gene: TRBJ2-2
CDR3 protein: CASTYVGGVTGELFF

V gene: TRBV27
J gene: TRBJ2-7
CDR3 protein: CASGPRGNYEQYF

V gene: TRBV4-1
J gene: TRBJ1-1
CDR3 protein: CASSLKTGNTEAFF

V gene: TRBV7-2
J gene: TRBJ1-1
CDR3 protein: CASSLGQGSTEAFF

V gene: TRBV6-6
J gene: TRBJ2-5
CDR3 protein: CAGGWDRGPETQYF

V gene: TRBV19
J gene: TRBJ2-2
CDR3 protein: CASSIGTGELFF

V gene: TRBV5-6
J gene: TRBJ2-7
CDR3 protein: CASTPTGASYEQYF

V gene: TRBV30
J gene: TRBJ1-1
CDR3 protein: CAWRAQGPNTEAFF

V gene: TRBV5-3
J gene: TRBJ2-3
CDR3 protein: CARSLEGSPTDTQYF

V gene: TRBV27
J gene: TRBJ1-2
CDR3 protein: CASRGEGYYGYTF

V gene: TRBV29-1
J gene: TRBJ2-2
CDR3 protein: CSVTGQGGTGELFF

V gene: TRBV6-5
J gene: TRBJ1-1
CDR3 protein: CASSSGVRAFF

V gene: TRBV27
J gene: TRBJ1-2
CDR3 protein: CASSSTGGEFGYTF

V gene: TRBV5-1
J gene: TRBJ2-3
CDR3 protein: CASSLGASGGFGTDTQYF

V gene: TRBV5-6
J gene: TRBJ1-1
CDR3 protein: CASSFIGQQEAFF

V gene: TRBV7-2
J gene: TRBJ2-6
CDR3 protein: CASSLDGANVLTF

V gene: TRBV19
J gene: TRBJ1-5
CDR3 protein: CASRAGGAGNQPQHF

V gene: TRBV19
J gene: TRBJ1-5
CDR3 protein: CASRSGQGSDQPQHF

V gene: TRBV13
J gene: TRBJ1-1
CDR3 protein: CASSLGQLNTEAFF

V gene: TRBV5-8
J gene: TRBJ2-1
CDR3 protein: CASRLAGYNEQFF

V gene: TRBV9
J gene: TRBJ2-7
CDR3 protein: CASSVGQGATYEQYF

V gene: TRBV12-5
J gene: TRBJ2-5
CDR3 protein: CASGLVLADQETQYF

V gene: TRBV11-2
J gene: TRBJ1-2
CDR3 protein: CASSLGSASNGYTF

V gene: TRBV15
J gene: TRBJ1-1
CDR3 protein: CATSRPGGAQHTEAFF

V gene: TRBV5-3
J gene: TRBJ1-3
CDR3 protein: CARSLDWEGDF

V gene: TRBV28
J gene: TRBJ1-2
CDR3 protein: CASSSTGRRNYGYTF

V gene: TRBV5-1
J gene: TRBJ1-6
CDR3 protein: CASGPGEDSPLHF

V gene: TRBV28
J gene: TRBJ1-1
CDR3 protein: CASSLLGVGTEAFF

V gene: TRBV5-1
J gene: TRBJ1-1
CDR3 protein: CASSLGARGPRGNTEAFF

V gene: TRBV7-9
J gene: TRBJ2-7
CDR3 protein: CASSSGGSSYEQYF

V gene: TRBV5-4
J gene: TRBJ1-6
CDR3 protein: CASSLGTASDSPLHF

V gene: TRBV3-1/TRBV3-2
J gene: TRBJ2-5
CDR3 protein: CASSPPEYF

V gene: TRBV30
J gene: TRBJ1-2
CDR3 protein: CAWNRDRTNYGYTF

V gene: TRBV28
J gene: TRBJ2-3
CDR3 protein: CASSYRLAGGRGTSTDTQYF

V gene: TRBV7-2
J gene: TRBJ1-5
CDR3 protein: CASAGVRYQPQHF

V gene: TRBV4-3
J gene: TRBJ1-6
CDR3 protein: CASSQASGLTLHF